These 25 T cell receptor beta chains were sequenced from one sample in a study of metastatic and nonmetastatic thyroid tumors. All patients reached thyroid surgery having received no treatment beforehand. TCRdb re-clonotyped the PCR reads via MiXCR. The sample holds around 22,000 clones, around a fifth seen once. The sequencing sample was made of tumor tissue. These receptors were obtained from a female donor with papillary thyroid cancer or a benign thyroid nodule (not recorded which). Some clones in this sample may be carry-over from other donors' samples.

The V call is TRBV6-1, the J call TRBJ1-5; D not certain. Germline V gene lookup returns CDR1 MNHNS and CDR2 SASEGT. V was cut by 5 bases and J by 2 bases, with 10 bases left in between. This CDR3 has 14 residues. CDR3 loop: CASSLRAGNQPQHF. The CDR3 DNA follows: TGTGCCAGCAGTCTCCGTGCGGGCAATCAGCCCCAGCATTTT.

This clone was observed many times. The chain is built from TRBV11-2 and TRBJ1-3; possible D gene TRBD1, 5 bases. Germline V CDR1 and CDR2: SGHAT, FQNNGV. The CDR3 contains 15 residues. V was trimmed by 4 bases and J by 2 bases, leaving 12 bases between them. The CDR3 DNA is TGTGCCAGCAGCTCCCGGGCAGGGACTGGAAACACCATATATTTT. The encoded protein is CASSSRAGTGNTIYF.

This clone occurred many times. The chain uses TRBV6-1 and TRBJ2-3, with no clear D. There are 16 residues in the CDR3. The germline V gene has CDR1 MNHNS and CDR2 SASEGT. Trimming took 4 bases from V and 0 from J, leaving 14 bases between them. This CDR3 reads CASSGHISQSTDTQYF. The CDR3 bases are TGTGCCAGCAGTGGCCACATCTCCCAGAGCACAGATACGCAGTATTTT.

The rearrangement links TRBV7-8 to TRBJ2-1; 10 nucleotides align to TRBD2. Losses at the gene ends were 5 bases for V and 9 bases for J; bases not matched to a gene: 7. Germline V lookup: CDR1 SGHVS, CDR2 FQNEAQ. CDR3 size: 14 residues. As DNA, the CDR3 is TGTGCCAGCAGCCTCGGGACTAGCGCAATTGAGCAGTTCTTC. It translates to CASSLGTSAIEQFF.

This clone turned up a few times. The chain is built from TRBV28 and TRBJ1-5; D is ambiguous. Germline values: CDR1 MDHEN, CDR2 SYDVKM. V lost 9 bases and J 2 bases, leaving 17 bases between the germline ends. The CDR3 runs to 15 residues. The CDR3 coding sequence is TGTGCCAGTAGTACACGACATGGTGGCAATCAGCCCCAGCATTTT. Amino acids: CASSTRHGGNQPQHF.

In its sample, this clone was seen many times. The V and J genes are TRBV6-1 and TRBJ2-1, with 8 positions matching TRBD2. CDR3 size: 13 residues. With 7 bases clipped from V and 7 bases from J, the junction kept 6 bases outside the gene matches. CDR1 is MNHNS and CDR2 is SASEGT in the germline V gene. The CDR3 sequence: CASKVSGMNEQFF. In DNA form, the CDR3 reads TGTGCCAGCAAGGTTAGCGGGATGAATGAGCAGTTCTTC.

This clone has ten or more counts. This chain joins TRBV5-1 and TRBJ2-5, with D unresolved. This CDR3 comprises 12 residues. Per germline, CDR1 SGHRS and CDR2 YFSETQ. V was shortened by 0 bases and J by 5 bases, with 5 bases between the two germline ends. Written as DNA, the CDR3 is TGCGCCAGCAGCTTGGAAGGGGAGACCCAGTACTTC. This gives the protein CASSLEGETQYF.

The V call is TRBV10-1, the J call TRBJ1-3; D not certain. Germline CDR1 reads WNHNN; CDR2 reads SYGVQD (reference sequence). Trimming took off 0 bases at V and 1 base at J, with 10 bases between the two ends. CDR3 length equals 16 residues. CDR3 in amino acids: CASSESVAPSGNTIYF. The CDR3, as DNA: TGCGCCAGCAGTGAGTCGGTGGCGCCGTCTGGAAACACCATATATTTT.

The sample holds many counts of this clone. The rearrangement joins TRBV7-6 to TRBJ2-3, with D possibly matching TRBD2 (6 bases). Germline V gene data show CDR1 as SGHVS and CDR2 as FNYEAQ. Between the trimmed V and J ends, which lost 6 bases and 1 base, there was a span of 17 bases. The CDR3 runs to 16 residues. The CDR3 reads CASSLDGSGGTDTQYF. CDR3 coding DNA: TGTGCCAGCAGTCTAGACGGTAGCGGAGGCACAGATACGCAGTATTTT.

J is TRBJ1-2 and V is TRBV6-1; D is perhaps TRBD1 (6 bases). Germline CDR1 is MNHNS and CDR2 is SASEGT. V was trimmed by 5 bases and J by 4 bases, leaving 14 bases between them. The CDR3 sequence is 14 residues long. Here the CDR3 reads CASSFRDKLYGYTF. Written as DNA, the CDR3 is TGTGCCAGCAGTTTCAGGGACAAACTCTATGGCTACACCTTC.

By proportion, this clone is medium-sized. The rearrangement links TRBV15 to TRBJ2-7, with 9 bases fitting TRBD2. Germline CDR1 reads LNHNV; CDR2 reads YYDKDF (reference sequence). This CDR3 contains 16 residues. Unmatched junction bases numbered 10, after V lost 5 bases and J lost 2 bases. The CDR3 bases are TGTGCCACCAGCCTCCTGCGTGGCGGGAGGGCCTACGAGCAGTACTTC. Translation gives CATSLLRGGRAYEQYF.

The J gene is TRBJ2-7, the V gene TRBV5-1, with 9 bases lining up with TRBD1. Germline V lookup: CDR1 SGHRS, CDR2 YFSETQ. This CDR3 spans 14 amino acids. J was trimmed by 5 bases and V by 7 bases; bases with no gene match: 10. CDR3 nucleotides: TGCGCCAGCGGGACCGGGACAGGGATACACGAGCAGTACTTC. Amino acids: CASGTGTGIHEQYF.

The chain combines TRBV2 with TRBJ2-7, with 9 bases aligning to TRBD2. In germline, CDR1 is SNHLY, CDR2 FYNNEI. The junction had 9 bases not matched to a gene; V was cut back by 8 bases and J by 4 bases. The CDR3 runs to 14 residues. CDR3 DNA: TGTGCCAGCGGCAGACTAGCGGAAGGTTACGAGCAGTACTTC. Protein sequence: CASGRLAEGYEQYF.

At least ten counts were recorded for this clone. The chain carries TRBV3-1 and TRBJ2-7; D is possibly TRBD1 or TRBD2 (5 bases each). Trimming left V 4 bases short and J 2 bases short, with 15 bases between. The CDR3 sequence is 15 residues long. Germline assignment: CDR1 LGHDT and CDR2 YNNKEL (reference sequence). DNA for the CDR3: TGTGCCAGCAGCCTGTCCGGGACGCATACCTACGAGCAGTACTTC. It encodes CASSLSGTHTYEQYF.

A few counts support this clone. The gene calls are TRBV11-2 and TRBJ2-1; 7 bases fit TRBD2. CDR1 is SGHAT and CDR2 is FQNNGV in the germline V gene. This CDR3 has 15 amino acids. Trimming cost V 4 bases and J 1 base; bases outside gene matches: 4. The CDR3 nucleotides read TGTGCCAGCAGCTCAACGGGAGGTTCCTACAATGAGCAGTTCTTC. The encoded protein is CASSSTGGSYNEQFF.

The gene calls are TRBV7-9 and TRBJ1-2; D is ambiguous. CDR3 size: 15 residues. Germline V gives CDR1 SEHNR, CDR2 FQNEAQ (reference sequence). The germline V and J ends were trimmed by 1 base and 1 base, with 10 bases remaining between them. Written as DNA, the CDR3 is TGTGCCAGCAGCTTAGAGGGTCTCATTAACTATGGCTACACCTTC. Translated: CASSLEGLINYGYTF.

The rearrangement links TRBV5-1 to TRBJ2-2, with D hard to call. The CDR3 contains 11 residues. The V end was cut by 1 base, the J end by 7 bases, with 2 bases between. Germline-derived CDR1 and CDR2 are SGHRS and YFSETQ. The CDR3 region is CASSLNGELFF. CDR3 sequence (DNA): TGCGCCAGCAGCTTGAACGGGGAGCTGTTTTTT.

This clone was counted between two and nine times. The chain has TRBV6-2 or TRBV6-3 and TRBJ2-1; D is unresolved. Germline CDR1 MNHEY, CDR2 SVGEGT. CDR3 length equals 16 residues. V lost 4 bases, J lost 0 bases, and 13 bases lay in between. For the CDR3, the DNA is TGTGCCAGCAGTTCCACAAGGAGTAGCTCCTACAATGAGCAGTTCTTC. Amino acids: CASSSTRSSSYNEQFF.

In its sample, this clone was seen many times. The V gene is TRBV4-3, the J gene TRBJ2-3; D remains ambiguous. Germline V gene lookup returns CDR1 LGHNA and CDR2 YSLEER. This CDR3 is 17 amino acids long. V was clipped by 3 bases and J by 1 base, with 17 bases between them. CDR3 in amino acids: CASSQGRSAAGTDTQYF. In DNA, the CDR3 is TGCGCCAGCAGCCAGGGCCGGTCCGCGGCCGGCACAGATACGCAGTATTTT.

The gene calls are TRBV9 and TRBJ2-7; D is perhaps TRBD1 (6 bases). CDR3 length: 15 residues. The germline CDR1 and CDR2 sequences are SGDLS and YYNGEE. V dropped 0 bases and J dropped 6 bases, with 16 bases sitting between them. Written as DNA, the CDR3 is TGTGCCAGCAGCGTAGTTCTCATTGGGGGCGGCGAGCAGTACTTC. This gives the protein CASSVVLIGGGEQYF.

This clone was counted many times. V gene TRBV12-3 or TRBV12-4 combines with J gene TRBJ2-5; D is ambiguous. Between the trimmed V and J ends, which lost 3 bases and 3 bases, there was a span of 5 bases. CDR3 length: 12 amino acids. CDR3 coding DNA: TGTGCCAGCAGTTTCTCGGAAGAGACCCAGTACTTC. Translation: CASSFSEETQYF.

The chain recombines TRBV20-1 with TRBJ2-1; 7 nucleotides align to TRBD2. Germline values: CDR1 DFQATT, CDR2 SNEGSKA (reference sequence). CDR3 length: 16 amino acids. Trimming removed 5 bases from V and 0 bases from J; junction bases left unmatched: 10. As DNA, the CDR3 is TGCAGTGCTCCACCTAGCGGAGGGAGCTCCTACAATGAGCAGTTCTTC. Its translation is CSAPPSGGSSYNEQFF.

This clone was seen many times. A single base separates this from a much larger clone, so it may be a read error. V usage is TRBV11-2 and J usage is TRBJ1-1; D possibly corresponds to TRBD1 (5 bases). Germline CDR1 is SGHAT and CDR2 is FQNNGV. The CDR3 has 15 residues. CDR3 in DNA: TGTGCCAGCGGCTTAGACCAGGGTGGTAGGGGTGAAGCTTTCTTT. Protein sequence: CASGLDQGGRGEAFF.

The chain carries TRBV9 and TRBJ2-2; 9 bases are a match to TRBD1. Germline values: CDR1 SGDLS, CDR2 YYNGEE. The CDR3 is made up of 17 amino acids. Trimming removed 2 bases from V and 4 bases from J; junction bases left unmatched: 9. The CDR3 sequence: CASSVAGTGLITGELFF. The CDR3 bases are TGTGCCAGCAGCGTTGCCGGGACAGGGTTAATCACCGGGGAGCTGTTTTTT.

This clone has more than one count but fewer than ten. This rearrangement joins TRBV5-5 to TRBJ2-7; D gene uncertain. Germline-derived CDR1 and CDR2 are SGHKS and YYEKEE (reference sequence). V lost 2 bases to trimming and J lost 2 bases, with 14 bases between them. The CDR3 runs 15 residues. The CDR3 is CASSFGIGQTYEQYF. The CDR3 DNA reads as TGTGCCAGCAGCTTCGGCATAGGCCAGACCTACGAGCAGTACTTC.